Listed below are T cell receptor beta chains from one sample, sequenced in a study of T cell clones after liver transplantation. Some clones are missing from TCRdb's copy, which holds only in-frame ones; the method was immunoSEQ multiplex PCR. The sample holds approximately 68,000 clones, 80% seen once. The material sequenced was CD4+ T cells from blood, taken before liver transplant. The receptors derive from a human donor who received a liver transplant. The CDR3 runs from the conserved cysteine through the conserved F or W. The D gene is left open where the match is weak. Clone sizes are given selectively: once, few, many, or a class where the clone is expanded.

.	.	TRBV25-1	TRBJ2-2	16	TGTGCCAGCAGCCCTCCCACGGCTCCGAACACCGGGGAGCTGTTTTTT	CASSPPTAPNTGELFF
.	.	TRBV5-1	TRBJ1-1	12	TGCGCCAGCAGCCCGGACAGCACTGAAGCTTTCTTT	CASSPDSTEAFF
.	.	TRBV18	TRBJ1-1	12	TGTGCCAGCTCACCTAAGAACACTGAAGCTTTCTTT	CASSPKNTEAFF
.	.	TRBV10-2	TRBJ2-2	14	TGCGCCACAAAAGCCGGTTGGAACACCGGGGAGCTGTTTTTT	CATKAGWNTGELFF
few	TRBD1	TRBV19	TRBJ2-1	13	TGTGCCAGTAGTACCCTGGACAGGGGTGAGCAGTTCTTC	CASSTLDRGEQFF
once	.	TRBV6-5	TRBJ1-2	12	TGTGCCAGCAGTGAACGGACCTCTGGCTACACCTTC	CASSERTSGYTF
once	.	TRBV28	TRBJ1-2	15	TGTGCCAGCAGTGATCAGAGGGCAGGAGACTATGGCTACACCTTC	CASSDQRAGDYGYTF
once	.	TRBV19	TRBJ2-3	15	TGTGCCAGTAGCCAAAGGGACCCCGCGGCAGATACGCAGTATTTT	CASSQRDPAADTQYF
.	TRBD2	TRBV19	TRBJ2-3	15	TGTGCCAGTAGTATGGCGCTCCGGGGGGCAGATACGCAGTATTTT	CASSMALRGADTQYF
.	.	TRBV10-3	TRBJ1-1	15	TGTGCCATCAGTGGGGGAGAACGGACGAACACTGAAGCTTTCTTT	CAISGGERTNTEAFF
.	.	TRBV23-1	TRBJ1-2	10	TGCGCCAGCAGTCAGAAGATCTACACCTTC	CASSQKIYTF
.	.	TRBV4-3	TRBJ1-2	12	TGCGCCAGCAGCCAAGGGAACTATGGCTACACCTTC	CASSQGNYGYTF
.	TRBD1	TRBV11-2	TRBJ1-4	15	TGTGCCAGCAGCCAAGGGCAGGGGGTAAAGGAAAAACTGTTTTTT	CASSQGQGVKEKLFF
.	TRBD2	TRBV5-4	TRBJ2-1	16	TGTGCCAGCAGCCGGCTGGAATTAGCGGGAAACAATGAGCAGTTCTTC	CASSRLELAGNNEQFF
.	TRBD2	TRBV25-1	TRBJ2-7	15	TGTGCCAGCACCCCGGCCGGGACTAGCTCCTACGAGCAGTACTTC	CASTPAGTSSYEQYF
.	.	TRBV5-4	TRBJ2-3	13	TGTGCCAGCAGCTTGGGGGCGGCAGATACGCAGTATTTT	CASSLGAADTQYF
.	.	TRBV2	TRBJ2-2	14	TGTGCCAGCAGTTACCGAGGGCAGACCGGGGAGCTGTTTTTT	CASSYRGQTGELFF
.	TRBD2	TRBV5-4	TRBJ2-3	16	TGTGCCAGCAGCTCGGGGACTAGCGGGGGTGGGAATACGCAGTATTTT	CASSSGTSGGGNTQYF
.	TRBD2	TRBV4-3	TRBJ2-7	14	TGCGCCAGCAGCCAAGACCTAGCGGGAGGCGAGCAGTACTTC	CASSQDLAGGEQYF
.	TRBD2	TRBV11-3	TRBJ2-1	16	TGTGCCAGCAGCCGTGGAGGGGCTAGCGGGAAGAATGAGCAGTTCTTC	CASSRGGASGKNEQFF
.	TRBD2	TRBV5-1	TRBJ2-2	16	TGCGCCAGCAGCCCACCCGGGAGGGAGAACACCGGGGAGCTGTTTTTT	CASSPPGRENTGELFF
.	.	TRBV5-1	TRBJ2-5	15	TGCGCCAGCAGCTTGGAGGTAGGCGGTCAAGAGACCCAGTACTTC	CASSLEVGGQETQYF
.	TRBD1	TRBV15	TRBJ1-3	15	TGTGCCACCAGCAGAGATGGTGACAGGGGGCACACCATATATTTT	CATSRDGDRGHTIYF
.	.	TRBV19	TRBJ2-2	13	TGTGCCAGTAGCAAGATGACAGCCGGGGAGCTGTTTTTT	CASSKMTAGELFF
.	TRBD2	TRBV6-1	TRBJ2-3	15	TGTGCCAGTGAGTGGCAGACTAGCGGAGCAGATACGCAGTATTTT	CASEWQTSGADTQYF
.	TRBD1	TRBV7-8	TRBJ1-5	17	TGTGCCAGCAGCCATACAGGGGGCGAATATCAGGTAAAGCCCCAGCATTTT	CASSHTGGEYQVKPQHF
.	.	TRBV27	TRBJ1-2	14	TGTGCCAGCAGTTCCCTCGGGGGAAACTATGGCTACACCTTC	CASSSLGGNYGYTF
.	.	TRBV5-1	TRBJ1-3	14	TGCGCCAGCAGCCCGACGGTCTCTGGAAACACCATATATTTT	CASSPTVSGNTIYF
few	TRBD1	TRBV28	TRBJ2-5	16	TGTGCCAGCAGTTTCACGGGACAGGGGGCACAAAAGACCCAGTACTTC	CASSFTGQGAQKTQYF